This entry describes one T cell receptor beta chain. The data were obtained in a study of blood T cell repertoires in COVID-19. Study at large: Sites in the United States, Italy and Spain provided acute and convalescent COVID-19 samples. PBMCs, B-cell-depleted T cells, or T cells provided the cDNA or gDNA that made up the material.

CDR3 length: 11 residues. The germline V gene encodes CDR1 MNHEY and CDR2 SVGAGI. V gave up 5 bases and J gave up 7 bases, with 5 bases separating them. The method was immunoSEQ multiplex PCR; TCRdb's version includes in-frame clones alone and lacks a portion of them. The data show approximately 250,000 clones, roughly 84% seen once. This clonotype was sampled from a woman in her thirties or forties who had recovered from COVID-19. J is TRBJ2-2 and V is TRBV6-5, with D unclear. Sequenced input: peripheral blood. The CDR3 region is CASSNGGELFF. CDR3 DNA: TGTGCCAGCAGTAACGGCGGGGAGCTGTTTTTT.